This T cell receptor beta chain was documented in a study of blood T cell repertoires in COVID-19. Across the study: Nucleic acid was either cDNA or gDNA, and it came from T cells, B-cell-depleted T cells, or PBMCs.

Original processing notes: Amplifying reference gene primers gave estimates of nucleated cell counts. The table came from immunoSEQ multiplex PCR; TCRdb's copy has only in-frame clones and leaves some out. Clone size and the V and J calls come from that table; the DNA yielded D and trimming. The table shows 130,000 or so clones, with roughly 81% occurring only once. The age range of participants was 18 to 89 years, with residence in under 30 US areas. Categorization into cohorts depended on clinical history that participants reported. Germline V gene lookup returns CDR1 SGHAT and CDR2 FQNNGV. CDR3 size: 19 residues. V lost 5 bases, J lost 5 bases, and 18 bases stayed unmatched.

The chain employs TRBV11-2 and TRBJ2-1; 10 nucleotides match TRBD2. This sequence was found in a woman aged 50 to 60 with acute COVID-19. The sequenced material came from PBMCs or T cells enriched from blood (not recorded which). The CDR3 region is CASSPTLAGGFGGDNEQFF. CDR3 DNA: TGTGCCAGCAGCCCCACCTTAGCGGGAGGTTTCGGGGGGGACAATGAGCAGTTCTTC.